This TCR beta chain was found in a study of OX40 agonist ivuxolimab in advanced cancers. Assay used: immunoSEQ multiplex PCR; TCRdb lists only in-frame clones, some missing. In the table there are 90,000 or so clones, roughly 90% of which are singletons. Trimming shortened V by 5 bases and J by 1 base, and 8 bases separated the two germline ends. CDR3 length equals 13 residues. Germline V CDR1 and CDR2: SGHAT, FQNNGV. Peripheral blood came from all dose cohorts at three timepoints. Points on this clone: Antigen unknown.

Overall study results and limits: It was also the case that some nonresponders had low normalized T-cell clonal expansion. Clonal expansion was among the lowest in partial responders at 0.1-3.0 mg/kg, especially CD8+.

V gene TRBV11-2 combines with J gene TRBJ1-1; D unclear. The TCR comes from an adult with an advanced solid tumor such as melanoma, head and neck, liver or kidney cancer. Specimen: CD4+ or CD8+ T cells sorted from blood, collected in a trial of the OX40 agonist ivuxolimab. The chain's CDR3 is CASSRVGNTEAFF. Here the CDR3 DNA reads TGTGCCAGCAGCCGGGTGGGGAACACTGAAGCTTTCTTT.